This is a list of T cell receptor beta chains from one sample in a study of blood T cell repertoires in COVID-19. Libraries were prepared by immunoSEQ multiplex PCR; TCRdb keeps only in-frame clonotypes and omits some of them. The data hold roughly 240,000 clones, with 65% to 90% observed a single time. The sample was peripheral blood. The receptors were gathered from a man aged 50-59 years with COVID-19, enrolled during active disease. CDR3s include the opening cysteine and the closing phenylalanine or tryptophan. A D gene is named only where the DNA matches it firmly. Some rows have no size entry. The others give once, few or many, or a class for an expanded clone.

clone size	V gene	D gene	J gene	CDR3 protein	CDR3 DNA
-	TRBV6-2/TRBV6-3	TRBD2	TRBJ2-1	CASSYPSGGRFYNEQFF	TGTGCCAGCAGTTACCCTAGCGGGGGGAGATTTTACAATGAGCAGTTCTTC
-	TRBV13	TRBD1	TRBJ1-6	CASSRTGGFSPLHF	TGTGCCAGCAGCCGGACAGGGGGCTTTTCACCCCTCCACTTT
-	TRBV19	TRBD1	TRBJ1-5	CASSISGTGITYSNQPQHF	TGTGCCAGTAGTATCTCCGGGACAGGGATCACTTATAGCAATCAGCCCCAGCATTTT
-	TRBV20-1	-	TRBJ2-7	CSARGEGQYF	TGCAGTGCTAGAGGAGAGGGGCAGTACTTC
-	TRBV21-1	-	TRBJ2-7	CASSSGDCYSYEQYF	TGTGCCAGCAGCAGCGGGGACTGTTACTCCTACGAGCAGTACTTC
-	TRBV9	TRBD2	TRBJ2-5	CASSVGPLRTSGGAQETQYF	TGTGCCAGCAGCGTAGGCCCTCTTCGAACTAGCGGGGGCGCCCAAGAGACCCAGTACTTC
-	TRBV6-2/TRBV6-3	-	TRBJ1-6	CASSYGQWNSPLHF	TGTGCCAGCAGTTACGGTCAGTGGAATTCACCCCTCCACTTT
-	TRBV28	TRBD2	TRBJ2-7	CASSSRGGAYEQYF	TGTGCCAGCAGTTCACGCGGGGGGGCGTACGAGCAGTACTTC
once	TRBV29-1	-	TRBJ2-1	CSAAGGPDNIFEQFF	TGCAGCGCGGCCGGGGGGCCAGATAACATTTTTGAGCAGTTCTTC
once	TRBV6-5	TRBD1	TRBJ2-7	CASRLRDRHSYEQYF	TGTGCCAGCAGGTTACGGGACAGGCACTCCTACGAGCAGTACTTC
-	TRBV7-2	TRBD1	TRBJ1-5	CASSYTGGGQPQHF	TGTGCCAGCAGCTATACAGGGGGGGGGCAGCCCCAGCATTTT
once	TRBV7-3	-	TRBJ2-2	CASSSARGLTGELFF	TGTGCCAGCAGCTCGGCCAGGGGCTTGACCGGGGAGCTGTTTTTT
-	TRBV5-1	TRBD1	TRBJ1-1	CASSLTGQINTEAFF	TGCGCCAGCAGCTTGACGGGACAGATTAACACTGAAGCTTTCTTT
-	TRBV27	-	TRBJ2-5	CASSLWGKGKTQYF	TGTGCCAGCAGTTTATGGGGCAAGGGGAAGACCCAGTACTTC
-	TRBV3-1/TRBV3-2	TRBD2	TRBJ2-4	CASSQSGGNIQYF	TGTGCCAGCAGCCAAAGCGGGGGGAACATTCAGTACTTC
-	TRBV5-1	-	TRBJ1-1	CASSLWGRDTEAFF	TGCGCCAGCAGCCTCTGGGGGCGGGACACTGAAGCTTTCTTT
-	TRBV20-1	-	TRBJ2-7	CSARDREWQYF	TGCAGTGCTAGAGATCGGGAATGGCAGTACTTC
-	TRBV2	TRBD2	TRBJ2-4	CATAVGGTKNIQYF	TGTGCCACCGCGGTCGGGGGGACCAAAAACATTCAGTACTTC
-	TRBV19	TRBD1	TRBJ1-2	CASRSYQEGAFYGYTF	TGTGCCAGTCGTTCCTACCAGGAGGGGGCCTTCTATGGCTACACCTTC
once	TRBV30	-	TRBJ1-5	CAWSVGTDTQPQHF	TGTGCCTGGAGTGTAGGAACAGATACCCAGCCCCAGCATTTT
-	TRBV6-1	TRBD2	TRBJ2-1	CASSGGASGVSSYNEQFF	TGTGCCAGCAGTGGGGGGGCTAGCGGGGTAAGCTCCTACAATGAGCAGTTCTTC
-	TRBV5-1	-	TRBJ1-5	CASSLGSGPNQPQHF	TGCGCCAGCAGCTTAGGGTCAGGGCCAAATCAGCCCCAGCATTTT
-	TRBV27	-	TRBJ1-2	CASNNRGIDGYTF	TGTGCCAGCAACAATAGGGGGATCGATGGCTACACCTTC
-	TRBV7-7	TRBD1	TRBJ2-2	CASSLGQGYTGELFF	TGTGCTAGCAGCCTGGGACAGGGGTACACCGGGGAGCTGTTTTTT
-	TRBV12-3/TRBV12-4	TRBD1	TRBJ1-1	CASSWDRNTEAFF	TGTGCCAGCAGCTGGGACAGGAACACTGAAGCTTTCTTT
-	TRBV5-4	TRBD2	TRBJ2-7	CASSSPGGKSYEQYF	TGTGCCAGCAGCTCACCGGGGGGTAAAAGCTACGAGCAGTACTTC
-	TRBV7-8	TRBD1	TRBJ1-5	CASKPGQGSQPQHF	TGTGCCAGCAAGCCGGGACAGGGCAGCCAGCCCCAGCATTTT
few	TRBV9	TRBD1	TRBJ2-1	CASSPDRGSYNEQFF	TGTGCCAGCAGCCCAGACAGGGGGTCATACAATGAGCAGTTCTTC
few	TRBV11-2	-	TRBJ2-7	CASSHSYEQYF	TGTGCCAGCAGCCACTCCTACGAGCAGTACTTC
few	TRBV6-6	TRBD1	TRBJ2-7	CATGTGLSYEQYF	TGTGCCACCGGGACAGGGCTCTCCTACGAGCAGTACTTC
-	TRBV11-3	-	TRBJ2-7	CASSSDQGLEQYF	TGTGCCAGCAGCTCCGACCAGGGTCTCGAGCAGTACTTC
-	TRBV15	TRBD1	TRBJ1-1	CATSRGQTESEAFF	TGTGCCACCAGCAGGGGACAGACCGAAAGTGAAGCTTTCTTT
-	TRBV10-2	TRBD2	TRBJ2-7	CASSEGLASFSYEQYF	TGCGCCAGCAGTGAGGGACTAGCCTCTTTCTCCTACGAGCAGTACTTC
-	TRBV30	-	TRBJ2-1	CAWIRGSREFF	TGTGCCTGGATAAGAGGATCGCGGGAGTTCTTC
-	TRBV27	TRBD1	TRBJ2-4	CASSLLGGAAKNIQYF	TGTGCCAGCAGTTTATTAGGGGGCGCGGCCAAAAACATTCAGTACTTC
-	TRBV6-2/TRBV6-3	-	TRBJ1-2	CASSYRHFGYTF	TGTGCCAGCAGTTACCGACATTTCGGCTACACCTTC
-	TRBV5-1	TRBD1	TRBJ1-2	CASRNRDRDYGYTF	TGCGCCAGCAGGAACCGGGACAGGGATTATGGCTACACCTTC
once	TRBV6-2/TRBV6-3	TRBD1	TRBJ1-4	CASSRAGTGNEKLFF	TGTGCCAGCAGCAGAGCCGGGACAGGGAATGAAAAACTGTTTTTT
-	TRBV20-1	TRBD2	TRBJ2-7	CSASNGLAVGYEQYF	TGCAGTGCTAGTAACGGACTAGCGGTCGGCTACGAGCAGTACTTC
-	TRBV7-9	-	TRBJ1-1	CASRGLSKANTEAFF	TGTGCCAGCAGGGGCTTGTCGAAGGCTAACACTGAAGCTTTCTTT
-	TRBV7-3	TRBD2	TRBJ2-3	CASSSSGIADTQYF	TGTGCCAGCAGCTCTAGCGGGATAGCAGATACGCAGTATTTT
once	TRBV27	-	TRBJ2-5	CASSSGVKETQYF	TGTGCCAGCAGCTCAGGGGTAAAAGAGACCCAGTACTTC
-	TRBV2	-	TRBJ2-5	CASGSYLQETQYF	TGTGCCAGCGGGAGTTACCTACAAGAGACCCAGTACTTC
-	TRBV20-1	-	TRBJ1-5	CSASWGRGPNQPQHF	TGCAGTGCTAGTTGGGGCAGGGGACCCAATCAGCCCCAGCATTTT
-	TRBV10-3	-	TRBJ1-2	CAISVASNYGYTF	TGTGCCATCAGTGTAGCCAGCAACTATGGCTACACCTTC